Listed below are T cell receptor beta chains from one sample, sequenced in a study of Graves' ophthalmopathy and Graves' hyperthyroidism. TCRdb reprocessed the multiplex PCR reads via MiXCR and lists one record per CDR3 protein. The sample carries hundreds of thousands of distinct CDR3 sequences, 35% to 50% recorded once. Sequences were obtained from peripheral blood. The receptors here all came from an adult man with Graves' ophthalmopathy. Each CDR3 is given with its conserved first and last residue. D genes are given only for firm matches. Clone size is given for some rows only: seen once, a few or many times, or a class if the clone is expanded.

TRBV24-1	TRBJ1-2	TRBD1	few	TGTGCCAGCAGTGAAGGCAGGGGGGTCTATGGCTACACCTTC	CASSEGRGVYGYTF
TRBV7-9	TRBJ2-5	NA	many	TGTGCCAGCAGCTTAGGAGGGACGAATCAAGAGACCCAGTACTTC	CASSLGGTNQETQYF
TRBV2	TRBJ1-1	NA	many	TGTGCCAGCAGTGAAGTAGAGGGAACTGAAGCTTTCTTT	CASSEVEGTEAFF
TRBV2	TRBJ1-6	NA	NA	TGTGCCAGCAGTGGCATCGGGGCGTCTTTCCACTTT	CASSGIGASFHF
TRBV11-2	TRBJ2-6	NA	NA	TGTGCCAGCAGCTTAGGCAGCACGAACTCTGGGGCCAACGTCCTGACTTTC	CASSLGSTNSGANVLTF
TRBV6-1	TRBJ2-7	NA	NA	TGTGCCAGCAGCCAGAACGTCGGCGAGCAGTACTTC	CASSQNVGEQYF
TRBV24-1	TRBJ1-5	NA	NA	TGTGCCAGCTACCTTGTTGGGGAGCCCCAGCATTTT	CASYLVGEPQHF
TRBV9	TRBJ2-7	TRBD1	NA	TGTGCCAGCAGCGTGGGACAACAGGGGGAGGCTAGCGCGGACGAGCAGTACTTC	CASSVGQQGEASADEQYF
TRBV7-2	TRBJ2-7	NA	many	TGTGCCAGCAGCTTAACGAGCGAGTCTAGCTACGAGCAGTACTTC	CASSLTSESSYEQYF
TRBV2	TRBJ2-7	NA	NA	TGTGCCAGCAGCCAAGGAGCTACCGTCTCTAACTACGAGCAGTACTTC	CASSQGATVSNYEQYF
TRBV2	TRBJ1-2	NA	many	TGTGCCAGCAAAAGGGAGGGGGTTAGCTATGGCTACACCTTC	CASKREGVSYGYTF
TRBV29-1	TRBJ1-4	NA	many	TGCAGCGTTGATGGGGCCGGTGAAAAACTGTTTTTT	CSVDGAGEKLFF
TRBV7-9	TRBJ1-3	NA	few	TGTGCCAGCAGCATCCAGGGCCGTGTATATTTT	CASSIQGRVYF
TRBV7-9	TRBJ2-5	TRBD1	NA	TGTGCCAGCAGCGCCGGGACAGGGAGTGAGACCCAGTACTTC	CASSAGTGSETQYF
TRBV2	TRBJ2-5	NA	NA	TGTGCCAGCAGCACCCGGGGACCCCAAGAGACCCAGTACTTC	CASSTRGPQETQYF
TRBV7-2	TRBJ1-1	TRBD1	NA	TGTGCCAGCAACAGGGGGCCAGTGAACACTGAAGCTTTCTTT	CASNRGPVNTEAFF
TRBV2	TRBJ2-2	TRBD1	many	TGTGCCAGCAGTGAAATTACGGGACAGGGAACCGGGGAGCTGTTTTTT	CASSEITGQGTGELFF
TRBV7-6	TRBJ2-7	TRBD1	few	TGTGCCAGCAGCTTAGAGCCACCGGGACAGGGGGCAGGGGGACGCGTATACGAGCAGTACTTC	CASSLEPPGQGAGGRVYEQYF
TRBV4-1	TRBJ1-1	NA	few	TGCGCCAGCGGACGAGGGGAAACTGAAGCTTTCTTT	CASGRGETEAFF
TRBV20-1	TRBJ2-7	NA	many	TGCAGTGCTAGGGACAACTACGAGCAGTACTTC	CSARDNYEQYF
TRBV7-9	TRBJ1-4	NA	few	TGTGCCAGCAGAGAGACAGGAGGAGATGAAAAACTGTTTTTT	CASRETGGDEKLFF
TRBV25-1	TRBJ2-2	TRBD1	NA	TGTGCCAGCAGCTTACCACAGGGGGCCGGCGGGGAGCTGCTTTTT	CASSLPQGAGGELLF
TRBV25-1	TRBJ1-2	TRBD1	NA	TGTGCCAGCAGTGTAGAGACAGGGGTTAGTCCCGCGGGCTACACCTTC	CASSVETGVSPAGYTF
TRBV15	TRBJ1-5	NA	NA	TGTGCCACCAGCAGCTTGGGCGGCCAGGATCAGCCCCAGCATTTT	CATSSLGGQDQPQHF
TRBV7-9	TRBJ2-7	TRBD1	NA	TGTGCCAGCTGGGGACAGGGGGCTGGGGAGCAGTACTTC	CASWGQGAGEQYF
TRBV25-1	TRBJ1-2	NA	NA	TGTGCCAGCAGTGAAGCCCGGGAGACCTATGGCTACACCTTC	CASSEARETYGYTF
TRBV6-5	TRBJ1-2	NA	NA	TGTGCCAGCAGTTACTCTGGGGGAGGTGGCTACACCTTC	CASSYSGGGGYTF
TRBV2	TRBJ1-4	NA	many	TGTGCCAGCAGAAAAGAGGGAGAGATTAATGAAAAACTGTTTTTT	CASRKEGEINEKLFF
TRBV9	TRBJ1-5	NA	many	TGTGCCAGCAGCGTAGGGTCGGGGGTCAATCAGCCCCAGCATTTT	CASSVGSGVNQPQHF
TRBV14	TRBJ2-7	NA	few	TGTGCCAGCAGCCAATTTGAGGGCTACGAGCAGTACTTC	CASSQFEGYEQYF
TRBV11-1	TRBJ1-2	TRBD1	many	TGTGCCAGCAGCTTGCCACAGGGGACTGGCTACACCTTC	CASSLPQGTGYTF
TRBV29-1	TRBJ1-2	NA	many	TGCAGCGTTGTTGAGGGGGGTAGCTATGGCTACACCTTC	CSVVEGGSYGYTF
TRBV2	TRBJ2-6	NA	NA	TGTGCCAGCAGTGACGACCGTGTGGCAGGGGCCAACGTCCTGACTTTC	CASSDDRVAGANVLTF
TRBV19	TRBJ1-6	NA	NA	TGTGCCAGTAGGACCAAGGGTCCCTATAATTCACCCCTCCACTTT	CASRTKGPYNSPLHF
TRBV10-3	TRBJ1-1	NA	NA	TGTGCCATCAGTGGGGCAGGGCGTACTGAAGCTTTCTTT	CAISGAGRTEAFF
TRBV6-5	TRBJ2-5	TRBD2	NA	TGTGCCAGCAGTTCTCCCGGGACTAGCCTCGAGACCCAGTACTTC	CASSSPGTSLETQYF